This T cell receptor beta chain emerged from a study of blood T cell repertoires in COVID-19. Produced via immunoSEQ multiplex PCR; TCRdb's table is partial and in-frame only. This table holds roughly 300,000 clones, approximately 85% found once. Trimming pared 8 bases from V and 0 bases from J, leaving 19 bases between. CDR1 and CDR2 (germline): LNHDA, SQIVND (reference sequence). This CDR3 comprises 17 residues. This clonotype was obtained from a human donor in a cohort sampled during active COVID-19. The sequenced material came from peripheral blood. This rearrangement joins TRBV19 to TRBJ1-4, with a possible D match to TRBD1 (6 bases). CDR3 amino acids: CASRDRSGVATNEKLFF. In DNA form, the CDR3 reads TGTGCCAGTCGTGACAGGAGTGGCGTCGCAACTAATGAAAAACTGTTTTTT.